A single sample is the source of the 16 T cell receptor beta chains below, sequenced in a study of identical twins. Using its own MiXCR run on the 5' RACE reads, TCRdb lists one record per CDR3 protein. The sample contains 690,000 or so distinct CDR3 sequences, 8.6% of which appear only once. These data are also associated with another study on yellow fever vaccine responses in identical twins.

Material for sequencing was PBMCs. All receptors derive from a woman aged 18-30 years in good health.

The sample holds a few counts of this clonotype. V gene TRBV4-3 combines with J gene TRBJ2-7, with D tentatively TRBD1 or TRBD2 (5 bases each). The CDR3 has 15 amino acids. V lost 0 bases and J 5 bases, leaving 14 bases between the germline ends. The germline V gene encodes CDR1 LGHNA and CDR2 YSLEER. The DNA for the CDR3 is TGCGCCAGCAGCCAAGAGAGGGGACGCGGCCACGAGCAGTACTTC. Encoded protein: CASSQERGRGHEQYF.

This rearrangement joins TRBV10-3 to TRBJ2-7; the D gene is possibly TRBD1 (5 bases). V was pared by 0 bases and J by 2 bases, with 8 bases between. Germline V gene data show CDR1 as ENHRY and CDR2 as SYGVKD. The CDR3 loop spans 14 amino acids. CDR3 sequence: CAISESPGPYEQYF. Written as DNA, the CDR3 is TGTGCCATCAGTGAGTCGCCAGGGCCCTACGAGCAGTACTTC.

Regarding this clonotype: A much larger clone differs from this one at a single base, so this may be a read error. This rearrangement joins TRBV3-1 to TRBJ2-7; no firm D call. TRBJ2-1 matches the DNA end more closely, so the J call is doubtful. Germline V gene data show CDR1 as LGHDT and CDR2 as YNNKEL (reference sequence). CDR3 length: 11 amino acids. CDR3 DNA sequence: TGTGCCAGCAGCCACCTCGGGGAGCAGTTCTTC. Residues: CASSHLGEQFF.

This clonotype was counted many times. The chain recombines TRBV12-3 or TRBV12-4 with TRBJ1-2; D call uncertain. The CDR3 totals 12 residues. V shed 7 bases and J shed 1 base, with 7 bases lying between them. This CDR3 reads CASTENNYGYTF. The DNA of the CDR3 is TGTGCCAGCACCGAGAATAACTATGGCTACACCTTC.

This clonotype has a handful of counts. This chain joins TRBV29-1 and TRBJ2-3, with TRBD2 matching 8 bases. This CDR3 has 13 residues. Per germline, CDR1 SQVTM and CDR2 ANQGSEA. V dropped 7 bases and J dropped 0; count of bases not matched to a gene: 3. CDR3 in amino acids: CSGSGTSTDTQYF. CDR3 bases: TGCAGCGGTAGCGGGACTAGCACAGATACGCAGTATTTT.

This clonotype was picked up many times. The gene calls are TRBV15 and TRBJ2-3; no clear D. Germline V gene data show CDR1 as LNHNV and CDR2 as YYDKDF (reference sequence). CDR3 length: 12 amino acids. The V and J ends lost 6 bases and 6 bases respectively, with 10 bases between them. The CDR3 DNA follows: TGTGCCACCAGTACGCTTTGGGATACGCAGTATTTT. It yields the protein CATSTLWDTQYF.

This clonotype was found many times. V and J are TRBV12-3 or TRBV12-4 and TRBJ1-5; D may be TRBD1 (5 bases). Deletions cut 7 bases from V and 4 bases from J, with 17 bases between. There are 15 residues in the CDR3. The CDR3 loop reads CASTHRQGDNQPQHF. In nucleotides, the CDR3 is TGTGCCAGCACCCACCGCCAGGGCGATAATCAGCCCCAGCATTTT.

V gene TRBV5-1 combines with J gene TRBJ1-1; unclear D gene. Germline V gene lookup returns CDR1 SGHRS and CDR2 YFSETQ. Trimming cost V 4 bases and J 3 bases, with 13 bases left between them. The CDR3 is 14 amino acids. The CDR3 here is CASSQMGGDTEAFF. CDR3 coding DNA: TGCGCCAGCAGCCAAATGGGTGGTGACACTGAAGCTTTCTTT.

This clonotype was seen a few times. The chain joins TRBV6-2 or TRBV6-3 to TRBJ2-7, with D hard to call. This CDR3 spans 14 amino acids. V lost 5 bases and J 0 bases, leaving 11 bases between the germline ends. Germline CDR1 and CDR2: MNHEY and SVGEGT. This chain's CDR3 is CASSRNPNSYEQYF. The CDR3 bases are TGTGCCAGCAGTAGAAATCCGAACTCCTACGAGCAGTACTTC.

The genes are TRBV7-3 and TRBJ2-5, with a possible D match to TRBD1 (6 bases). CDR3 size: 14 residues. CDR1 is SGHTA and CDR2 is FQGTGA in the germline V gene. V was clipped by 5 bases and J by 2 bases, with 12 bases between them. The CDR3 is CASSLLDRQETQYF. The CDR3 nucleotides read TGTGCCAGCAGCCTGTTGGACAGACAAGAGACCCAGTACTTC.

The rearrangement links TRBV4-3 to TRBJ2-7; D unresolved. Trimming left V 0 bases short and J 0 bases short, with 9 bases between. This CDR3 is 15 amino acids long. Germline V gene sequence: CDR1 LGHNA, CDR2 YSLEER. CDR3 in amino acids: CASSQEGLGSYEQYF. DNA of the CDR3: TGCGCCAGCAGCCAAGAGGGCCTAGGCTCCTACGAGCAGTACTTC.

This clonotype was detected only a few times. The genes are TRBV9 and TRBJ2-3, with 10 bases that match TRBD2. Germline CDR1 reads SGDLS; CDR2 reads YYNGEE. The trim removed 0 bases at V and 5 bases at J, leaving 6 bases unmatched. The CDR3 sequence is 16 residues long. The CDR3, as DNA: TGTGCCAGCAGCGTAGCTACAGGGACTAGCGTAGATACGCAGTATTTT. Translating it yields CASSVATGTSVDTQYF.

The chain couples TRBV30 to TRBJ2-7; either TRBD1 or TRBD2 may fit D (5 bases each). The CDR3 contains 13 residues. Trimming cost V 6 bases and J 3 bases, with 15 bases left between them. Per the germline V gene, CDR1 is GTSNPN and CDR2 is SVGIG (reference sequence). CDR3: CACRVEGSYEQYF. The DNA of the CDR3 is TGTGCCTGCCGGGTAGAGGGGAGCTACGAGCAGTACTTC.

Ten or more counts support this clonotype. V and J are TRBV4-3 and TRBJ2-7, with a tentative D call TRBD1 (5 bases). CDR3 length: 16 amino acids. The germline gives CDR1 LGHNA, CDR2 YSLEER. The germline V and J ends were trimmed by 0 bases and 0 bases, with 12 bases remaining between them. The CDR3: CASSQERQGFSYEQYF. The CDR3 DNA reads TGCGCCAGCAGCCAAGAGCGGCAGGGCTTCTCCTACGAGCAGTACTTC.

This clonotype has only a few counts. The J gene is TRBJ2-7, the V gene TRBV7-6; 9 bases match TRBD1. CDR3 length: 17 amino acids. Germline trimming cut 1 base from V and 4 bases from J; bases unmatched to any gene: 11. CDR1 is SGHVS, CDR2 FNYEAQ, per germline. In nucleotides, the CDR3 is TGTGCCAGCAGCTTAGTCGACCCAACAGGGGGCACGTACGAGCAGTACTTC. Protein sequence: CASSLVDPTGGTYEQYF.

CDR3 in amino acids: CSARTASLGDFYEQYF. The CDR3 coding sequence is TGCAGTGCTAGAACGGCCTCCCTCGGAGATTTCTACGAGCAGTACTTC. This chain uses TRBV20-1 with TRBJ2-7; D not resolved. Per the germline V gene, CDR1 is DFQATT and CDR2 is SNEGSKA (reference sequence). CDR3 length: 16 residues. The V end was cut by 2 bases, the J end by 3 bases, with 20 bases between.